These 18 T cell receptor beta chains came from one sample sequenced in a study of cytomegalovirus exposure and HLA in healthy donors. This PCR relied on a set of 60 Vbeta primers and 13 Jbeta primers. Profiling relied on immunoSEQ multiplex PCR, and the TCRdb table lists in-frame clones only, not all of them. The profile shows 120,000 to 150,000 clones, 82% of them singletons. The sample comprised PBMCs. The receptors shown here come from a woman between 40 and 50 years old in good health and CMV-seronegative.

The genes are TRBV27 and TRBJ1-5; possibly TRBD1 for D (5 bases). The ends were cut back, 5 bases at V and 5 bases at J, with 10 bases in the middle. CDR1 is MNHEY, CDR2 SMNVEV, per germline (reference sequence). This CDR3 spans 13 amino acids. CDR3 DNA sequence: TGTGCCAGCAGTATCTGGGGGGATCAGCCCCAGCATTTT. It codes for CASSIWGDQPQHF.

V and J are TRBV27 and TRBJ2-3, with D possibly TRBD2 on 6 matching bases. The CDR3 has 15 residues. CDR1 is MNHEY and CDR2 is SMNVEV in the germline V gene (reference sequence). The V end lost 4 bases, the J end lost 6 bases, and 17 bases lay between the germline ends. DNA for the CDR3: TGTGCCAGCAGTTCCCCTCTGCGAGGGAGGGATACGCAGTATTTT. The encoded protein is CASSSPLRGRDTQYF.

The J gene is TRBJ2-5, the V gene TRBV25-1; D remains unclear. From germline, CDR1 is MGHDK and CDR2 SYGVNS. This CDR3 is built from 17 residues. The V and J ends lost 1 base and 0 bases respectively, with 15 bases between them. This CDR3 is CASSELIKETYQETQYF. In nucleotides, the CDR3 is TGTGCCAGCAGTGAATTGATCAAGGAGACCTACCAAGAGACCCAGTACTTC. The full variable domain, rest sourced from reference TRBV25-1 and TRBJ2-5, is EADIYQTPRYLVIGTGKKITLECSQTMGHDKMYWYQQDPGMELHLIHYSYGVNSTEKGDLSSESTVSRIRTEHFPLTLESARPSHTSQYLCASSELIKETYQETQYFGPGTRLLVL.

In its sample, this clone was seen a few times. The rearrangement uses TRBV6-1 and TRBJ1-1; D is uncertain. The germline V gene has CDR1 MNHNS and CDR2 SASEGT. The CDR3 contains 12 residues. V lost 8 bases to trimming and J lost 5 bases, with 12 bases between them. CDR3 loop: CASGEESTEAFF. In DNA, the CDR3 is TGTGCCAGCGGGGAGGAGTCGACTGAAGCTTTCTTT.

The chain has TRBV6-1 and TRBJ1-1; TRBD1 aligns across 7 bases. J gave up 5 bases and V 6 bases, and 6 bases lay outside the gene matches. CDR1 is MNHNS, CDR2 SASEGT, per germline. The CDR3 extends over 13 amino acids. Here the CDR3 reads CASSKTGRTEAFF. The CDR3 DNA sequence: TGTGCCAGCAGCAAGACAGGGAGGACTGAAGCTTTCTTT.

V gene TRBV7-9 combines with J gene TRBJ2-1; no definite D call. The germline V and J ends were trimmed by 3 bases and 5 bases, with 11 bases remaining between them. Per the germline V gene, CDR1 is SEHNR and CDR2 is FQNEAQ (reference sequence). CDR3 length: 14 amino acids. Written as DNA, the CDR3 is TGTGCCAGCAGCTTGGTCCCGGCGGACAATGAGCAGTTCTTC. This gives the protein CASSLVPADNEQFF. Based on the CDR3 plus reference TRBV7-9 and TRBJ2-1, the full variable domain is DTGVSQNPRHKITKRGQNVTFRCDPISEHNRLYWYRQTLGQGPEFLTYFQNEAQLEKSRLLSDRFSAERPKGSFSTLEIQRTEQGDSAMYLCASSLVPADNEQFFGPGTRLTVL.

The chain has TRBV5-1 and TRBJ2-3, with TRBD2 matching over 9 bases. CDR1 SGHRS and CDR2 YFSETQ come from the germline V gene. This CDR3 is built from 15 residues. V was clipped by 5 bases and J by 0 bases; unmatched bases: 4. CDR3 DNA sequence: TGCGCCAGCAGTTTTAGCGGGAGTAGCACAGATACGCAGTATTTT. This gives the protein CASSFSGSSTDTQYF.

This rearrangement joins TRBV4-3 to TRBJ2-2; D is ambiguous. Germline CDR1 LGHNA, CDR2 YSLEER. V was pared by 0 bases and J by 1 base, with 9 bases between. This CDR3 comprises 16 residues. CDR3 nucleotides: TGCGCCAGCAGCCAAGAAGCTAGTGGGAACACCGGGGAGCTGTTTTTT. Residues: CASSQEASGNTGELFF.

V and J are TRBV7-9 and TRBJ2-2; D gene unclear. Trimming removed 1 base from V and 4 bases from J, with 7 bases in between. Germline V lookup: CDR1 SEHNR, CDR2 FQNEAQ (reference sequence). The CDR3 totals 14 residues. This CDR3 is CASSLVPGTGELFF. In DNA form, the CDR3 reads TGTGCCAGCAGCTTAGTGCCCGGCACCGGGGAGCTGTTTTTT.

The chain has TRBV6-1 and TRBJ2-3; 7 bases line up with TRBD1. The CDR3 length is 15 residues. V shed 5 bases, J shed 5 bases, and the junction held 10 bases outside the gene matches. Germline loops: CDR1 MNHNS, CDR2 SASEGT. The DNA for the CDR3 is TGTGCCAGCAGTACCCCGACAGGGTTTAAAGATACGCAGTATTTT. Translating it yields CASSTPTGFKDTQYF.

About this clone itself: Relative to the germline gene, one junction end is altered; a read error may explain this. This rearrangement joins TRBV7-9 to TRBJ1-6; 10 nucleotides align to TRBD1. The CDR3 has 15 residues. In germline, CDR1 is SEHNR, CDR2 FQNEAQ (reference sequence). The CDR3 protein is CSSSRDRGRNSPLHF. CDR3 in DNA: TGTTCCAGCAGCCGAGACAGGGGGCGGAATTCACCCCTCCACTTT.

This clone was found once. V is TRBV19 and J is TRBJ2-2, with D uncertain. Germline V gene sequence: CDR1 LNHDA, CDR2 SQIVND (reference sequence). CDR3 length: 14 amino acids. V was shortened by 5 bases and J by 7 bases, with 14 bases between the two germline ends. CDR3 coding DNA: TGTGCCAGTAGTTCGCCCCCCTCGGGCGGGGAGCTGTTTTTT. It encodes CASSSPPSGGELFF.

CDR3 bases: TGCAGCGTTGAAGGCGGGACGGATATATATGGCTACACCTTC. This encodes CSVEGGTDIYGYTF. The chain recombines TRBV29-1 with TRBJ1-2; D possibly corresponds to TRBD1 (5 bases). CDR1 is SQVTM and CDR2 is ANQGSEA in the germline V gene. V shed 1 base and J shed 5 bases, with 14 bases lying between them. The CDR3 totals 14 residues.

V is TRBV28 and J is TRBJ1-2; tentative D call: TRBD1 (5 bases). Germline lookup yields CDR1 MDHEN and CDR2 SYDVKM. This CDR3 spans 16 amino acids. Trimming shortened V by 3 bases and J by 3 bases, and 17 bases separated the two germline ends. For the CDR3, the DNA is TGTGCCAGCAGTTTTGCAGGCCTGCCGGGGGACTATGGCTACACCTTC. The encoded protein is CASSFAGLPGDYGYTF.

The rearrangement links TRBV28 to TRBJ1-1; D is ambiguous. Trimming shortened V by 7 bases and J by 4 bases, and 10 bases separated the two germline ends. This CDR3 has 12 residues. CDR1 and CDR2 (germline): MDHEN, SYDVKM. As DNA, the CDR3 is TGTGCCAGCAATAGAGCCACCACTGAAGCTTTCTTT. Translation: CASNRATTEAFF.

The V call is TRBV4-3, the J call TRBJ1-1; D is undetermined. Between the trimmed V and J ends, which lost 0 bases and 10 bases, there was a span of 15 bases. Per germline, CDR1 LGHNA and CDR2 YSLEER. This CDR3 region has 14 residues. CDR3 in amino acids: CASSQDSGLGSAFF. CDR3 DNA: TGCGCCAGCAGCCAAGATTCGGGATTGGGATCAGCTTTCTTT.

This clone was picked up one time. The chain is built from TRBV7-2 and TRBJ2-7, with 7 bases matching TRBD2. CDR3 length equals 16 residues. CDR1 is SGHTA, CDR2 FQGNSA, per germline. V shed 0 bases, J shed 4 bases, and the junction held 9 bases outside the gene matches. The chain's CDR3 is CASSLAQVREGYEQYF. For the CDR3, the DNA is TGTGCCAGCAGCTTAGCGCAGGTCAGGGAGGGGTACGAGCAGTACTTC.

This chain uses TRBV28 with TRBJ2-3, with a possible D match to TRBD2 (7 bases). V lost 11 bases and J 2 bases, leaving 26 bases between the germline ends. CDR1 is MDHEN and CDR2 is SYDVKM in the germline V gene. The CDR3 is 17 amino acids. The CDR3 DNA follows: TGTGCCGGCTCGGTGGGGGGGGCAACATCCAACACAGATACGCAGTATTTT. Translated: CAGSVGGATSNTDTQYF.